A selection of T cell receptor beta chains follows, all from one sample in a study of T-cell reconstitution after alpha-beta-depleted transplantation in children. TCRdb reprocessed the PCR reads via MiXCR and lists one record per CDR3 protein. The sample shows under 350,000 distinct CDR3 sequences, roughly 9.5% of them seen only once. The sample here was PBMCs from the stem cell graft donor, taken from the stem cell graft. The receptor source for this set is a human donor who donated a stem cell graft to a child with SCID. Each CDR3 is given with its conserved first and last residue. The D gene is left open where the match is weak.

d_call: NA
v_call: TRBV2
j_call: TRBJ2-3
cdr3_aa: CAISLRDQDTDTQYF

d_call: NA
v_call: TRBV27
j_call: TRBJ1-1
cdr3_aa: CASSLSNIGTEAFF

d_call: TRBD1
v_call: TRBV7-9
j_call: TRBJ2-2
cdr3_aa: CATKDRESSGELFF

d_call: TRBD1
v_call: TRBV7-9
j_call: TRBJ1-4
cdr3_aa: CASSTLRGTDEKLFF

d_call: TRBD2
v_call: TRBV29-1
j_call: TRBJ2-7
cdr3_aa: CSVGAGTSVFSEQYF

d_call: NA
v_call: TRBV9
j_call: TRBJ2-5
cdr3_aa: CASSTPRDNQETQYF

d_call: TRBD2
v_call: TRBV9
j_call: TRBJ2-5
cdr3_aa: CASSVSGGASRETQYF

d_call: NA
v_call: TRBV20-1
j_call: TRBJ1-5
cdr3_aa: CSLKGHSNQPQHF

d_call: NA
v_call: TRBV12-3/TRBV12-4
j_call: TRBJ2-1
cdr3_aa: CASSDAPYNEQFF

d_call: NA
v_call: TRBV29-1
j_call: TRBJ1-3
cdr3_aa: CSVEMGHSSGNTIYF

d_call: TRBD2
v_call: TRBV4-1
j_call: TRBJ2-1
cdr3_aa: CASSPRLAVGEQFF

d_call: TRBD1
v_call: TRBV11-1
j_call: TRBJ1-2
cdr3_aa: CASSPAQPIRTGDYGYTF

d_call: NA
v_call: TRBV20-1
j_call: TRBJ2-6
cdr3_aa: CSARPGFGANVLTF

d_call: NA
v_call: TRBV19
j_call: TRBJ2-2
cdr3_aa: CASKEGSRGDTGELFF

d_call: TRBD1
v_call: TRBV25-1
j_call: TRBJ2-4
cdr3_aa: CASSVSGTGDRNIQYF

d_call: TRBD1
v_call: TRBV20-1
j_call: TRBJ2-7
cdr3_aa: CSATTGTGASEQYF

d_call: TRBD2
v_call: TRBV5-1
j_call: TRBJ2-3
cdr3_aa: CASSSKLAGALGTDTQYF

d_call: NA
v_call: TRBV12-3/TRBV12-4
j_call: TRBJ2-5
cdr3_aa: CASRGAGRRGGTQYF

d_call: NA
v_call: TRBV12-3/TRBV12-4
j_call: TRBJ2-3
cdr3_aa: CASSLVGASTDTQYF

d_call: TRBD1
v_call: TRBV15
j_call: TRBJ2-1
cdr3_aa: CATSIPVSGTGLDNEQFF

d_call: TRBD1
v_call: TRBV12-3/TRBV12-4
j_call: TRBJ1-6
cdr3_aa: CASTPGGQGDSPLHF

d_call: NA
v_call: TRBV20-1
j_call: TRBJ1-1
cdr3_aa: CSAPSPVNTEAFF